Below are 30 T cell receptor beta chains sequenced from a single sample in a study of T cell responses to AZD1222 COVID-19 vaccine. Measured with immunoSEQ multiplex PCR; TCRdb has only the in-frame clones, and not every one. The repertoire consists of some 130,000 clones, with over 75% occurring once and the leading ten covering 4.5% to 6.5%. Sequencing was performed on peripheral blood, taken 28 days after the second AZD1222 dose. All receptors come from an adult who received the AZD1222 COVID-19 vaccine.

The J gene is TRBJ1-2, the V gene TRBV2, with D uncertain. Trimming pared 5 bases from V and 7 bases from J, leaving 23 bases between. The CDR3 sequence is 16 residues long. CDR1 and CDR2 (germline): SNHLY, FYNNEI. The CDR3 sequence: CASSPNPLVAGVGYTF. As DNA, the CDR3 is TGTGCCAGCAGTCCAAACCCCCTCGTGGCCGGGGTTGGCTACACCTTC.

For this clone: The identical CDR3 is also encoded by other nucleotide sequences in the sample. CDR3 coding DNA: TGCGCCAGCAGCCAAGCGGGGGGAGGTTCACCCCTCCACTTT. Translated, it gives CASSQAGGGSPLHF. The chain has TRBV4-1 and TRBJ1-6; D is possibly TRBD1 (5 bases). The V gene's germline CDR1 is MGHRA and CDR2 YSYEKL. Trimming left V 1 base short and J 9 bases short, with 10 bases between. The CDR3 consists of 14 residues.

This clone has a single count. V usage is TRBV2 and J usage is TRBJ2-4, with 10 positions matching TRBD1. Germline trimming cut 7 bases from V and 6 bases from J; bases unmatched to any gene: 9. CDR1 and CDR2 (germline): SNHLY, FYNNEI. CDR3 length equals 15 residues. In DNA form, the CDR3 reads TGTGCCAGCAATTTTGGGGGACAGGGGTTAAACATTCAGTACTTC. Amino acids: CASNFGGQGLNIQYF.

The J gene is TRBJ1-6, the V gene TRBV29-1; D gene unclear. Trimming removed 5 bases at V and 0 bases at J, with 8 bases between. The CDR3 length is 14 residues. Germline values: CDR1 SQVTM, CDR2 ANQGSEA. The CDR3 DNA is TGCAGCGTTAGGGAGAGCTCCTATAATTCACCCCTCCACTTT. The encoded protein is CSVRESSYNSPLHF.

This clone has a single count. The V call is TRBV4-1, the J call TRBJ1-2; TRBD1 is a possible D gene (6 bases). The ends were cut back, 3 bases at V and 1 base at J, with 18 bases in the middle. CDR3 size: 17 residues. Germline V gene sequence: CDR1 MGHRA, CDR2 YSYEKL. The chain's CDR3 is CASSHPGKDRNNYGYTF. The CDR3, as DNA: TGCGCCAGCAGCCACCCCGGTAAGGACAGAAATAACTATGGCTACACCTTC.

The V and J genes are TRBV7-2 and TRBJ1-5; no definite D call. The CDR3 runs to 13 residues. Germline V lookup: CDR1 SGHTA, CDR2 FQGNSA. Deletions cut 1 base from V and 3 bases from J, with 4 bases between. CDR3 bases: TGTGCCAGCAGCTTAGATATCAATCAGCCCCAGCATTTT. The encoded protein is CASSLDINQPQHF.

The chain joins TRBV29-1 to TRBJ1-1; D remains unclear. CDR3 length equals 16 residues. Germline CDR1 and CDR2: SQVTM and ANQGSEA. Trimming pared 2 bases from V and 0 bases from J, leaving 16 bases between. CDR3 sequence (DNA): TGCAGCGTTGAATCACCGGGTCGGCCCGTGAACACTGAAGCTTTCTTT. It yields the protein CSVESPGRPVNTEAFF. Together with reference TRBV29-1 and TRBJ1-1, the CDR3 gives the full variable domain: SAVISQKPSRDICQRGTSLTIQCQVDSQVTMMFWYRQQPGQSLTLIATANQGSEATYESGFVIDKFPISRPNLTFSTLTVSNMSPEDSSIYLCSVESPGRPVNTEAFFGQGTRLTVV.

The genes are TRBV5-1 and TRBJ2-5; D is unclear. Germline CDR1 is SGHRS and CDR2 is YFSETQ. CDR3 length: 14 residues. Trimming left V 3 bases short and J 5 bases short, with 14 bases between. The CDR3 reads CASSSIGYQETQYF. CDR3 DNA: TGCGCCAGCAGCTCCATAGGGTATCAGGAGACCCAGTACTTC. Using reference TRBV5-1 and TRBJ2-5 for the parts outside the CDR3, the full variable domain is KAGVTQTPRYLIKTRGQQVTLSCSPISGHRSVSWYQQTPGQGLQFLFEYFSETQRNKGNFPGRFSGRQFSNSRSEMNVSTLELGDSALYLCASSSIGYQETQYFGPGTRLLVL.

The rearrangement uses TRBV6-5 and TRBJ1-5; a possible D gene is TRBD1 (6 bases). The CDR3 has 13 residues. The V end was cut by 7 bases, the J end by 5 bases, with 12 bases between. The germline gives CDR1 MNHEY, CDR2 SVGAGI. The CDR3 DNA follows: TGTGCCAGCATTTTAGGGGGTGATCAGCCCCAGCATTTT. This translates into CASILGGDQPQHF.

CDR3 nucleotide sequence: TGTGCCAGCACCTCCTCGTTCGGGCCCCAGCATTTT. Its protein is CASTSSFGPQHF. The chain employs TRBV6-6 and TRBJ1-5; unclear D gene. From germline, CDR1 is MNHNY and CDR2 SVGAGI (reference sequence). This CDR3 is 12 amino acids long. Trimming removed 7 bases at V and 9 bases at J, with 13 bases between.

This clone was recorded only once. V and J are TRBV5-6 and TRBJ1-4; D is undetermined. This CDR3 has 16 residues. Germline V CDR1 and CDR2: SGHDT, YYEEEE. Trimming cost V 0 bases and J 4 bases, with 13 bases left between them. The CDR3 loop reads CASSLGLFSVNEKLFF. The CDR3 DNA follows: TGTGCCAGCAGCTTGGGGTTATTTAGCGTTAATGAAAAACTGTTTTTT.

The chain is built from TRBV28 and TRBJ2-1; perhaps D is TRBD1 or TRBD2 (5 bases each). The germline V gene encodes CDR1 MDHEN and CDR2 SYDVKM. The CDR3 totals 15 residues. Trimming shortened V by 5 bases and J by 5 bases, and 16 bases separated the two germline ends. The CDR3 bases are TGTGCCAGCAGTCTAGGGACGCTTGGAGACAATGAGCAGTTCTTC. Amino acid sequence: CASSLGTLGDNEQFF.

The gene calls are TRBV13 and TRBJ2-7; D remains ambiguous. Germline V gene data show CDR1 as PRHDT and CDR2 as FYEKMQ (reference sequence). The length of the CDR3 is 11 residues. Trimming stripped 6 bases from V and 3 bases from J, with 6 bases between. CDR3 residues: CASSLNYEQYF. CDR3 sequence (DNA): TGTGCCAGCAGTCTTAACTACGAGCAGTACTTC. The whole variable domain, filled in from reference TRBV13 and TRBJ2-7, reads AAGVIQSPRHLIKEKRETATLKCYPIPRHDTVYWYQQGPGQDPQFLISFYEKMQSDKGSIPDRFSAQQFSDYHSELNMSSLELGDSALYFCASSLNYEQYFGPGTRLTVT.

Judged by abundance, this clone is medium-sized. The gene calls are TRBV6-2 or TRBV6-3 and TRBJ1-5; TRBD1 agrees at 10 bases. The J segment lost 0 bases and the V segment lost 2 bases, leaving 4 bases of the junction unmatched. Germline V lookup: CDR1 MNHEY, CDR2 SVGEGT. The CDR3 sequence is 17 residues long. The CDR3 region is CASSYIRTGGSNQPQHF. In DNA form, the CDR3 reads TGTGCCAGCAGTTACATAAGGACAGGGGGTAGCAATCAGCCCCAGCATTTT.

The chain couples TRBV10-3 to TRBJ2-5; 13 positions agree with TRBD2. Trimming cost V 7 bases and J 5 bases; bases outside gene matches: 7. This CDR3 has 15 amino acids. Germline CDR1 reads ENHRY; CDR2 reads SYGVKD. The CDR3 DNA is TGTGCCATCAAGGCCGGACTAGCGGGAGTGGAGACCCAGTACTTC. Its translation: CAIKAGLAGVETQYF.

This chain connects TRBV6-2 or TRBV6-3 to TRBJ1-2; 9 bases align to TRBD1. This CDR3 comprises 15 residues. The ends lost 5 bases at V and 5 bases at J; junction bases unmatched: 9. The germline gives CDR1 MNHEY, CDR2 SVGEGT. This CDR3 reads CASSAPGTGKYGYTF. CDR3 in DNA: TGTGCCAGCAGTGCCCCCGGGACAGGGAAGTATGGCTACACCTTC.

The J gene is TRBJ1-6, the V gene TRBV27, with D possibly TRBD1 on 5 matching bases. The length of the CDR3 is 19 residues. V gave up 6 bases and J gave up 0 bases, with 21 bases separating them. Germline V gene data show CDR1 as MNHEY and CDR2 as SMNVEV (reference sequence). The CDR3 loop reads CASSLTIPGRSSYNSPLHF. Here the CDR3 DNA reads TGTGCCAGCAGCCTTACCATACCGGGACGGAGCTCCTATAATTCACCCCTCCACTTT.

The V gene is TRBV19, the J gene TRBJ1-5; 10 bases agree with TRBD1. V lost 8 bases and J lost 3; bases outside the gene matches: 4. Germline-derived CDR1 and CDR2 are LNHDA and SQIVND (reference sequence). The CDR3 has 14 residues. The CDR3 reads CASWDRGFNQPQHF. The CDR3 bases are TGTGCCAGTTGGGACAGGGGCTTCAATCAGCCCCAGCATTTT. Full variable domain (missing parts from reference TRBV19 and TRBJ1-5): DGGITQSPKYLFRKEGQNVTLSCEQNLNHDAMYWYRQDPGQGLRLIYYSQIVNDFQKGDIAEGYSVSREKKESFPLTVTSAQKNPTAFYLCASWDRGFNQPQHFGDGTRLSIL.

This chain connects TRBV7-9 to TRBJ2-1, with TRBD2 identical over 12 bases. With V trimmed by 5 bases and J by 4 bases, 6 bases remained unmatched. CDR1 is SEHNR, CDR2 FQNEAQ, per germline (reference sequence). The CDR3 has 16 amino acids. CDR3: CASSPSTSGGYNEQFF. CDR3 DNA sequence: TGTGCCAGCAGCCCCTCAACTAGCGGGGGGTACAATGAGCAGTTCTTC. Full variable domain (outside the CDR3, taken from reference TRBV7-9 and TRBJ2-1): DTGVSQNPRHKITKRGQNVTFRCDPISEHNRLYWYRQTLGQGPEFLTYFQNEAQLEKSRLLSDRFSAERPKGSFSTLEIQRTEQGDSAMYLCASSPSTSGGYNEQFFGPGTRLTVL.

This rearrangement joins TRBV4-1 to TRBJ1-2; D may be TRBD1 (6 bases). The CDR3 extends over 15 amino acids. The V end was cut by 2 bases, the J end by 7 bases, with 17 bases between. CDR1 MGHRA and CDR2 YSYEKL come from the germline V gene. CDR3 residues: CASSQPGRSRGGYTF. CDR3 nucleotide sequence: TGCGCCAGCAGCCAACCCGGGAGGTCCAGGGGTGGCTACACCTTC.

The chain has TRBV29-1 and TRBJ1-2, with unresolved D. This CDR3 is built from 15 residues. CDR1 is SQVTM, CDR2 ANQGSEA, per germline. V was shortened by 4 bases and J by 4 bases, with 19 bases between the two germline ends. This CDR3 reads CSVVEVRRAGYGYTF. Here the CDR3 DNA reads TGCAGCGTTGTCGAGGTCAGAAGGGCTGGCTATGGCTACACCTTC.

J is TRBJ2-5 and V is TRBV11-3; D is unclear. The ends were cut back, 2 bases at V and 5 bases at J, with 9 bases in the middle. Germline CDR1 SGHNT, CDR2 YENEEA. The CDR3 is made up of 13 amino acids. In DNA, the CDR3 is TGTGCCAGCAGCTTAACCGGAGCCGAGACCCAGTACTTC. Translation gives CASSLTGAETQYF.

The chain has TRBV2 and TRBJ1-5; D is perhaps TRBD1 (5 bases). V lost 6 bases, J lost 5 bases, and 11 bases lay in between. The CDR3 totals 13 residues. The V gene's germline CDR1 is SNHLY and CDR2 FYNNEI. The CDR3 nucleotides read TGTGCCAGCAGCGAGACCAGGGATCAGCCCCAGCATTTT. Protein sequence: CASSETRDQPQHF.

The rearrangement uses TRBV28 and TRBJ1-6, with unresolved D. Germline V gene data show CDR1 as MDHEN and CDR2 as SYDVKM. Trimming cost V 2 bases and J 12 bases, with 8 bases left between them. The CDR3 consists of 12 residues. CDR3 bases: TGTGCCAGCAGTTTAATAGGACTACCCCTCCACTTT. The encoded protein is CASSLIGLPLHF.

The chain employs TRBV27 and TRBJ2-7; D could derive from TRBD1 or TRBD2 (6 bases each). This CDR3 has 15 residues. Germline CDR1 is MNHEY and CDR2 is SMNVEV (reference sequence). Between the trimmed V and J ends, which lost 4 bases and 1 base, there was a span of 14 bases. This CDR3 reads CASSSHRAGSYEQYF. The CDR3 coding sequence is TGTGCCAGCAGTTCACACAGGGCGGGGTCCTACGAGCAGTACTTC.

Regarding this clone: One end of the junction varies from germline; a read error may be responsible. The CDR3 region has the DNA TGTGCCCGCAGCTGGGGGGGCGGGGGGTCCTACGAGCAGTACTTC. Translating gives CARSWGGGGSYEQYF. The chain has TRBV7-8 and TRBJ2-7; 8 bases align to TRBD2. The V gene's germline CDR1 is SGHVS and CDR2 FQNEAQ. The CDR3 is made up of 15 amino acids.

The chain employs TRBV7-9 and TRBJ1-2; D perhaps matches TRBD1 (5 bases). The CDR3 length is 13 residues. CDR1 SEHNR and CDR2 FQNEAQ come from the germline V gene (reference sequence). Trimming took 5 bases from V and 2 from J, leaving 9 bases between them. In nucleotides, the CDR3 is TGTGCCAGCAGCCAAACAGGAAACTATGGCTACACCTTC. Protein sequence: CASSQTGNYGYTF.

The chain uses TRBV9 and TRBJ2-1; 9 bases line up with TRBD2. V dropped 2 bases and J dropped 4; count of bases not matched to a gene: 4. The CDR3 extends over 15 amino acids. CDR1 is SGDLS, CDR2 YYNGEE, per germline. Here the CDR3 reads CASSVGTSWYNEQFF. For the CDR3, the DNA is TGTGCCAGCAGCGTTGGGACTAGCTGGTACAATGAGCAGTTCTTC.

This sequence joins TRBV27 and TRBJ2-1; D perhaps matches TRBD1 (6 bases). This CDR3 contains 17 residues. Germline V lookup: CDR1 MNHEY, CDR2 SMNVEV (reference sequence). V was trimmed by 0 bases and J by 2 bases, leaving 14 bases between them. CDR3 DNA sequence: TGTGCCAGCAGTTTATCGGGACATTTCTCCCCCTACAATGAGCAGTTCTTC. Translating gives CASSLSGHFSPYNEQFF.

The chain links TRBV7-6 to TRBJ2-1; TRBD2 matches 10 bases. Germline-derived CDR1 and CDR2 are SGHVS and FNYEAQ. This CDR3 is built from 15 residues. V was clipped by 8 bases and J by 4 bases; unmatched bases: 8. The CDR3 loop reads CASSSGSPSYNEQFF. The CDR3 region has the DNA TGTGCCAGCTCTAGCGGGAGTCCGTCTTACAATGAGCAGTTCTTC.